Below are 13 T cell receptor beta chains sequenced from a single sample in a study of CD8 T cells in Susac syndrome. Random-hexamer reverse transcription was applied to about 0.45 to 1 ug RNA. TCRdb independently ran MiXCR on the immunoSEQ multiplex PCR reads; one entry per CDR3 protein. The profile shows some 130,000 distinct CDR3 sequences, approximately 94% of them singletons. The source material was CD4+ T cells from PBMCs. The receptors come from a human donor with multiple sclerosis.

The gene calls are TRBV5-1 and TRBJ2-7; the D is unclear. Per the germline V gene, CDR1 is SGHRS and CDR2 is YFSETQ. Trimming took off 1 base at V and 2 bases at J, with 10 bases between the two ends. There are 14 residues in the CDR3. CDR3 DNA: TGCGCCAGCAGCTTGAGGCCCGGCGCCTACGAGCAGTACTTC. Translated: CASSLRPGAYEQYF. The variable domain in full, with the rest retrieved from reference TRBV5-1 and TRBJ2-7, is KAGVTQTPRYLIKTRGQQVTLSCSPISGHRSVSWYQQTPGQGLQFLFEYFSETQRNKGNFPGRFSGRQFSNSRSEMNVSTLELGDSALYLCASSLRPGAYEQYFGPGTRLTVT.

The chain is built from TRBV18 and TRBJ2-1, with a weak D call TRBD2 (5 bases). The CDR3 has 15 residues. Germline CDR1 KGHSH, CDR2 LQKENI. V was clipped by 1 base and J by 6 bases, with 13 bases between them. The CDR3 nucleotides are TGTGCCAGCTCACCACGCGAGGTAGCGTTCAATGAGCAGTTCTTC. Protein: CASSPREVAFNEQFF.

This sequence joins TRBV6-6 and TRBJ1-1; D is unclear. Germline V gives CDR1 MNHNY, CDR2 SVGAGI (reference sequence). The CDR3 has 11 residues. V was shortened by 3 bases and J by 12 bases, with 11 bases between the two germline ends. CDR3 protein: CASSYRRGTFF. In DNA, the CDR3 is TGTGCCAGCAGTTATCGGCGTGGGACTTTCTTT.

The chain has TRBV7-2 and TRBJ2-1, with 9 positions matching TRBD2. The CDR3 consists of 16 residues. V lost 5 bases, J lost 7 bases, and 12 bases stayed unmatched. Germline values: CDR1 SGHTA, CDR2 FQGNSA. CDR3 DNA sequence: TGTGCCAGCAGCCCGTCCCTAGCGGGATACGGGAATGAGCAGTTCTTC. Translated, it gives CASSPSLAGYGNEQFF.

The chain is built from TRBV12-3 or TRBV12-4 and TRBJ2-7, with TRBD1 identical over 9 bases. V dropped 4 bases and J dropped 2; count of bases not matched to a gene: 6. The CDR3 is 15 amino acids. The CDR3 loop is CASSSPDRGTYEQYF. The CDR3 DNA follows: TGTGCCAGCAGTTCCCCAGACAGGGGGACCTACGAGCAGTACTTC.

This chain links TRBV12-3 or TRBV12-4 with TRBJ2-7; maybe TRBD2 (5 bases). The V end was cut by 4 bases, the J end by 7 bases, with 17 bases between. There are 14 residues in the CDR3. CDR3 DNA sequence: TGTGCCAGCAGTTCCAACGGAGGAGCTTCTGAGCAGTACTTC. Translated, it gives CASSSNGGASEQYF.

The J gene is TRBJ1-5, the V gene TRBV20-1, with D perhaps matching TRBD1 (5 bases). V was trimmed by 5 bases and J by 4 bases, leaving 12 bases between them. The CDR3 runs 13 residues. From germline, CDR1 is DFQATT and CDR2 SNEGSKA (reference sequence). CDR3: CSAPGSGNQPQHF. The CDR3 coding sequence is TGCAGTGCTCCGGGGTCAGGGAATCAGCCCCAGCATTTT.

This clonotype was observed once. This chain's CDR3 is CSVIQGANEQYF. In DNA, the CDR3 is TGCAGCGTGATACAGGGGGCCAACGAGCAGTACTTC. The chain recombines TRBV29-1 with TRBJ2-7; 9 positions agree with TRBD1. V lost 6 bases to trimming and J lost 5 bases; unmatched junction nucleotides: 5. Germline V gives CDR1 SQVTM, CDR2 ANQGSEA. The CDR3 has 12 residues.

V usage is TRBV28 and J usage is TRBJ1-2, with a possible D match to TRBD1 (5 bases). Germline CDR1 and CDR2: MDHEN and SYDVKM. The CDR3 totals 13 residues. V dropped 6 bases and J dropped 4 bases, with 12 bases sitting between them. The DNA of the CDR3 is TGTGCCAGCAGCCCGAGTGGGGGCTATGGCTACACCTTC. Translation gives CASSPSGGYGYTF.

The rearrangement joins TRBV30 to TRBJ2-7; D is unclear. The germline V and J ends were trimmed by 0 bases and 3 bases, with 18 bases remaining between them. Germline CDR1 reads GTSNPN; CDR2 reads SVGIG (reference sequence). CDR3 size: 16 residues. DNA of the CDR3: TGTGCCTGGAGTGTCCCCGGGTACTCCAAGGGCTACGAGCAGTACTTC. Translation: CAWSVPGYSKGYEQYF.

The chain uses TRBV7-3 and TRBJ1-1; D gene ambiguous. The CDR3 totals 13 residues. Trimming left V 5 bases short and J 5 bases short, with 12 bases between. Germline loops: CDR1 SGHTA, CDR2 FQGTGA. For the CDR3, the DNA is TGTGCCAGCAGCCCCCGCCCGGGTACTGAAGCTTTCTTT. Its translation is CASSPRPGTEAFF.

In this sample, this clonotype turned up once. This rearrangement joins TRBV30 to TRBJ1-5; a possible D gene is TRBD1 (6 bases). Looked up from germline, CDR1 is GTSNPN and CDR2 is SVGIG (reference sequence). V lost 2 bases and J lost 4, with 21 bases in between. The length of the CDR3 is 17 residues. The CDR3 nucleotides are TGTGCCTGGAGTACTAGGGGGGTAGGGCGAGGGAATCAGCCCCAGCATTTT. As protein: CAWSTRGVGRGNQPQHF.

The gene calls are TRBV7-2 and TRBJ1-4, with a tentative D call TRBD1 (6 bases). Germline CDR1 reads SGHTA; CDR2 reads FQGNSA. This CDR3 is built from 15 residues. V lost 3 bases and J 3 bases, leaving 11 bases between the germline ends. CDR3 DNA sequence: TGTGCCAGCAGCTTGGACAGTTTTTCTAATGAAAAACTGTTTTTT. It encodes CASSLDSFSNEKLFF.